The 4 T cell receptor beta chains reported below all come from one sample, sequenced in a study of shared clonotypes between healthy human individuals (TCRdb year 2020). The method was the immunoSEQ multiplex PCR assay. Here the immuneACCESS table is served through TCRdb, limited to in-frame sequences with V and J called. Missing clones are a known gap in these copies; in checked studies unresolved V genes cover under half, and the rest lacks a known reason. This sample holds about 2.1 million clones; about 93% were observed only once. The ten largest clones add up to about 1.6% of the sample. For the CD8 naive samples, CD45RO-negative cells were positively selected for CCR7, yielding a CD45RA+CCR7+ population from which TemRA cells were excluded. The source material was naive CD8+ T cells from PBMCs. The sample's cell subset or site, from its label and the paper: CD45RA+CCR7+. The receptors were sampled from a man between 18 and 29 years old in good health. Some clones in this sample may be carry-over from other donors' samples.

V and J are TRBV9 and TRBJ2-4; no clear D. Germline CDR1 SGDLS, CDR2 YYNGEE. Trimming left V 0 bases short and J 7 bases short, with 5 bases between. The CDR3 length is 12 residues. In nucleotides, the CDR3 is TGTGCCAGCAGCGTAGGCCAGAACATTCAGTACTTC. This translates into CASSVGQNIQYF.

V is TRBV10-2 and J is TRBJ2-4; D not certain. There are 13 residues in the CDR3. V dropped 8 bases and J dropped 7 bases, with 15 bases sitting between them. Germline V CDR1 and CDR2: WSHSY, SAAADI. CDR3 protein: CASLTKSANIQYF. The DNA for the CDR3 is TGCGCCAGCTTAACAAAGTCTGCGAACATTCAGTACTTC.

J is TRBJ2-7 and V is TRBV4-1, with a possible D match to TRBD2 (6 bases). The CDR3 sequence is 14 residues long. Germline V gene lookup returns CDR1 MGHRA and CDR2 YSYEKL. V was clipped by 2 bases and J by 4 bases, with 12 bases between them. The DNA of the CDR3 is TGCGCCAGCAGCCAAAGAATTAGCGGTTACGAGCAGTACTTC. Translated, it gives CASSQRISGYEQYF.

The chain is built from TRBV4-3 and TRBJ1-2; maybe TRBD1 (5 bases). V was shortened by 0 bases and J by 5 bases, with 7 bases between the two germline ends. The CDR3 covers 13 residues. CDR1 and CDR2 (germline): LGHNA, YSLEER. DNA for the CDR3: TGCGCCAGCAGCCAAGAACGGGGGTATGGCTACACCTTC. Translating it yields CASSQERGYGYTF.